A selection of T cell receptor beta chains follows, all from one sample in a study of OX40 agonist ivuxolimab in advanced cancers. Data came from immunoSEQ multiplex PCR; TCRdb stores just in-frame clones and leaves some out. The sample has fewer than 85,000 clones, about 85% seen once. Specimen: CD4+ or CD8+ T cells sorted from blood, collected in a trial of the OX40 agonist ivuxolimab. The receptors derive from an adult with an advanced solid tumor such as melanoma, head and neck, liver or kidney cancer. Both conserved end residues are part of each CDR3. The D gene is left open where the match is weak. For some rows the clone size is stated as once, few or many, or as a class when expanded; others skip it.

clone_size	v_call	j_call	d_call	cdr3_length	cdr3_aa	cdr3_nt
few	TRBV2	TRBJ1-3	NA	14	CASGADLAGNTIYF	TGTGCCAGCGGCGCGGATCTCGCTGGAAACACCATATATTTT
few	TRBV18	TRBJ2-1	NA	13	CASSSDRNGEKFF	TGTGCCAGCTCATCGGACAGAAACGGTGAAAAGTTCTTC
NA	TRBV5-1	TRBJ2-3	TRBD2	15	CASSLAGGPTDTQYF	TGCGCCAGCAGCCTAGCGGGAGGGCCCACAGATACGCAGTATTTT
NA	TRBV7-2	TRBJ1-1	NA	14	CASSLRWGGTEAFF	TGTGCCAGCAGCTTACGGTGGGGCGGCACTGAAGCTTTCTTT
NA	TRBV27	TRBJ1-1	NA	16	CASSYYPGTMNTEAFF	TGTGCCAGCAGTTACTACCCCGGGACAATGAACACTGAAGCTTTCTTT
NA	TRBV9	TRBJ2-1	NA	16	CASSASPPGGSDEQFF	TGTGCCAGCAGCGCCTCCCCCCCGGGGGGCTCCGATGAGCAGTTCTTC
NA	TRBV11-1	TRBJ2-7	TRBD2	16	CASSVAGTRAYYEQYF	TGTGCCAGCAGCGTAGCCGGGACTAGAGCCTACTACGAGCAGTACTTC
NA	TRBV2	TRBJ2-5	TRBD2	14	CASSLERGGETQYF	TGTGCCAGCAGTCTGGAGCGGGGGGGAGAGACCCAGTACTTC
NA	TRBV4-1	TRBJ1-5	NA	16	CASSQGVGAINQPQHF	TGCGCCAGCAGCCAAGGAGTGGGGGCGATCAATCAGCCCCAGCATTTT
NA	TRBV7-9	TRBJ2-7	TRBD1	15	CASSSQGALSYEQYF	TGTGCCAGCAGTTCACAGGGGGCCCTCTCCTACGAGCAGTACTTC
NA	TRBV4-2	TRBJ2-1	TRBD2	17	CASSQDRNSGAYNEQFF	TGTGCCAGCAGCCAAGATCGAAATAGCGGGGCCTACAATGAGCAGTTCTTC
NA	TRBV19	TRBJ2-1	TRBD1	15	CASSIGRTGSNEQFF	TGTGCCAGTAGTATAGGCAGGACAGGGTCCAATGAGCAGTTCTTC
NA	TRBV11-3	TRBJ2-1	TRBD1	14	CASSARQGYNEQFF	TGTGCCAGCAGCGCGAGACAGGGCTACAATGAGCAGTTCTTC
NA	TRBV4-2	TRBJ2-5	NA	16	CASSPRGSGEGETQYF	TGTGCCAGCAGCCCCAGGGGTAGCGGTGAAGGAGAGACCCAGTACTTC
NA	TRBV25-1	TRBJ1-4	NA	15	CASRTLLPGGEKLFF	TGTGCCAGCAGAACACTTCTCCCCGGGGGGGAAAAACTGTTTTTT
NA	TRBV11-2	TRBJ2-3	NA	18	CASSLARAGRGDTDTQYF	TGTGCCAGCAGCTTAGCTCGGGCGGGCAGGGGGGATACAGATACGCAGTATTTT
once	TRBV6-6	TRBJ2-2	TRBD1	16	CASRHPGQGNTGELFF	TGTGCCAGCAGACATCCGGGACAGGGGAACACCGGGGAGCTGTTTTTT
NA	TRBV4-3	TRBJ2-7	TRBD2	14	CASSQDGTRSEQYF	TGCGCCAGCAGCCAAGACGGGACTAGGAGCGAGCAGTACTTC
NA	TRBV20-1	TRBJ1-5	NA	10	CSAGARAQHF	TGCAGTGCTGGTGCTCGGGCCCAGCATTTT
once	TRBV9	TRBJ1-5	NA	13	CASNPGGDQPQHF	TGTGCCAGCAATCCCGGTGGCGATCAGCCCCAGCATTTT